This T cell receptor beta chain was found in a study of cytomegalovirus exposure and HLA in healthy donors. This clone was seen only a few times. Germline assignment: CDR1 SGHTS and CDR2 YDEGEE. The junction had 9 bases not matched to a gene; V was cut back by 4 bases and J by 0 bases. The CDR3 length is 16 residues. Both 60 Vbeta primers and 13 Jbeta primers went into the PCR. The protocol was immunoSEQ multiplex PCR, while the TCRdb copy is restricted to in-frame clones and leaves out a portion. This table holds about 130,000 clones, 74% found once. The source is a woman aged 50 to 65 in good health and CMV-seropositive. Sequencing was performed on PBMCs. The genes are TRBV5-8 and TRBJ1-1; 7 bases line up with TRBD1. The CDR3 here is CASSPSLQGMNTEAFF. DNA of the CDR3: TGTGCCAGCAGCCCCTCCCTACAGGGGATGAACACTGAAGCTTTCTTT.